Listed below are T cell receptor beta chains from one sample, sequenced in a study of blood T cell repertoires in COVID-19. The data were produced by immunoSEQ multiplex PCR, yet TCRdb's version contains in-frame clones alone and is incomplete. Of approximately 190,000 clones in the sample, 70% to 90% were seen once. The sample comprised peripheral blood. The receptor source for this set is an elderly man with acute or convalescent COVID-19. Each CDR3 is given with its conserved first and last residue. The D gene is left open where the match is weak. Size is stated for part of the rows, as once, few or many counts, or as a class when the clone is expanded.

j_gene	abundance	d_gene	v_gene	CDR3aa	CDR3nt
TRBJ2-7	-	-	TRBV10-1	CASSDYRWGAEQYF	TGCGCCAGCAGTGATTATAGGTGGGGAGCCGAGCAGTACTTC
TRBJ2-7	-	-	TRBV7-2	CASSFPRVGEQYF	TGTGCCAGCAGTTTCCCACGGGTTGGCGAGCAGTACTTC
TRBJ2-5	-	TRBD2	TRBV9	CASSVVPGGPGETQYF	TGTGCCAGCAGCGTAGTCCCGGGAGGGCCCGGGGAGACCCAGTACTTC
TRBJ2-3	-	TRBD1	TRBV19	CASRGLSDTQYF	TGTGCCAGCAGGGGGCTGTCAGATACGCAGTATTTT
TRBJ2-5	-	TRBD2	TRBV27	CASKGLAGAETQYF	TGTGCCAGCAAAGGACTAGCGGGAGCGGAGACCCAGTACTTC
TRBJ2-7	-	TRBD1	TRBV6-6	CASSDRGFTYEQYF	TGTGCCAGCTCCGACAGGGGGTTTACCTACGAGCAGTACTTC
TRBJ1-2	-	TRBD1	TRBV7-8	CASSLPSGGMAGYTF	TGTGCCAGCAGCTTACCCTCAGGGGGCATGGCTGGCTACACCTTC
TRBJ1-2	-	-	TRBV6-5	CASSSRHGLYFTF	TGTGCCAGCAGTTCCCGACATGGCCTGTACTTCACCTTC
TRBJ2-7	-	TRBD2	TRBV11-2	CASSRGLAGRPSYEQYF	TGTGCCAGCAGCCGCGGACTAGCGGGACGCCCCTCCTACGAGCAGTACTTC
TRBJ1-4	-	TRBD1	TRBV24-1	CATSDGGQGATNEKLFF	TGTGCCACCAGTGATGGGGGCCAGGGGGCGACTAATGAAAAACTGTTTTTT
TRBJ1-2	-	-	TRBV5-8	CASSSSYWERGGYTF	TGTGCCAGCAGCTCGTCCTATTGGGAAAGGGGTGGCTACACCTTC
TRBJ1-2	-	-	TRBV5-6	CASSLGQRANYGYTF	TGTGCCAGCAGCTTGGGGCAGCGAGCTAACTATGGCTACACCTTC
TRBJ1-1	-	-	TRBV19	CASSIEVGANTEAFF	TGTGCCAGTAGTATTGAGGTAGGAGCGAACACTGAAGCTTTCTTT
TRBJ2-3	-	-	TRBV9	CASSVKTGTPSTDTQYF	TGTGCCAGCAGCGTAAAGACCGGGACACCTAGCACAGATACGCAGTATTTT
TRBJ2-3	-	TRBD2	TRBV24-1	CATSYLAGSADTQYF	TGTGCCACCAGTTACCTAGCGGGAAGCGCAGATACGCAGTATTTT
TRBJ2-2	-	TRBD1	TRBV19	CASSRDRVSGELFF	TGTGCCAGTAGTCGGGACAGGGTGAGCGGGGAGCTGTTTTTT
TRBJ1-2	-	-	TRBV29-1	CSVVVAVNYGYTF	TGCAGCGTGGTTGTTGCAGTTAACTATGGCTACACCTTC
TRBJ2-7	-	TRBD1	TRBV27	CASSFRTGGYEQYF	TGTGCCAGCAGTTTTCGGACAGGGGGCTACGAGCAGTACTTC
TRBJ2-3	-	TRBD1	TRBV24-1	CATSDQGVVTDTQYF	TGTGCCACCAGTGACCAGGGGGTTGTCACAGATACGCAGTATTTT
TRBJ2-7	once	-	TRBV18	CASSPYRVGEQYF	TGTGCCAGCTCACCATACAGGGTTGGCGAGCAGTACTTC
TRBJ2-3	-	TRBD1	TRBV27	CASSSDPTGVGFGTDTQYF	TGTGCCAGCAGTTCTGACCCGACAGGGGTTGGTTTTGGCACAGATACGCAGTATTTT
TRBJ1-2	-	-	TRBV7-2	CASSLGTANTYGYTF	TGTGCCAGCAGCTTAGGGACAGCAAACACCTATGGCTACACCTTC
TRBJ2-1	few	TRBD2	TRBV11-2	CASSLGALATNEQFF	TGTGCCAGCAGCTTAGGGGCACTAGCGACTAATGAGCAGTTCTTC
TRBJ1-1	once	TRBD1	TRBV19	CASSNPGTGSTEAFF	TGTGCCAGTAGTAATCCCGGGACAGGGAGCACTGAAGCTTTCTTT
TRBJ2-2	once	-	TRBV3-1/TRBV3-2	CASSQRITGELFF	TGTGCCAGCAGCCAGCGTATCACCGGGGAGCTGTTTTTT
TRBJ2-1	-	-	TRBV18	CASSPGLGWNEQFF	TGTGCCAGCTCACCAGGCCTAGGCTGGAATGAGCAGTTCTTC
TRBJ2-1	-	TRBD1	TRBV7-9	CASRLQGTDGDEQFF	TGTGCCAGCAGACTCCAAGGGACAGATGGCGATGAGCAGTTCTTC
TRBJ2-1	-	TRBD2	TRBV27	CASSLSLAGGNEQFF	TGTGCCAGCAGTTTATCGCTAGCGGGAGGCAATGAGCAGTTCTTC
TRBJ1-4	-	-	TRBV9	CASQGRNEKLFF	TGTGCCAGCCAAGGGAGGAATGAAAAACTGTTTTTT
TRBJ2-5	-	TRBD2	TRBV7-9	CASSLAGLAQETQYF	TGTGCCAGCAGCTTAGCAGGACTAGCACAAGAGACCCAGTACTTC
TRBJ2-7	-	TRBD1	TRBV19	CASSRDRSYEQYF	TGTGCCAGTAGTAGGGACAGGTCCTACGAGCAGTACTTC
TRBJ2-7	-	-	TRBV18	CASSPGQPPSYEQYF	TGTGCCAGCTCACCAGGGCAGCCTCCCTCCTACGAGCAGTACTTC
TRBJ2-6	-	TRBD1	TRBV5-4	CASSLMRQGTGGANVLTF	TGTGCCAGCAGCTTGATGAGACAGGGAACGGGTGGGGCCAACGTCCTGACTTTC
TRBJ2-7	once	TRBD1	TRBV19	CASSRGQGFYEQYF	TGTGCCAGTAGTCGAGGACAGGGTTTCTACGAGCAGTACTTC
TRBJ2-7	-	-	TRBV24-1	CATSSTSGSGQYF	TGTGCCACCAGTAGTACTTCGGGGTCCGGGCAGTACTTC
TRBJ2-7	-	-	TRBV6-4	CASSPGQRALEITYEQYF	TGTGCCAGCAGCCCCGGACAGAGGGCATTGGAGATAACCTACGAGCAGTACTTC
TRBJ1-6	-	-	TRBV6-6	CASSYGQKNSPLHF	TGTGCCAGCAGTTACGGCCAGAAGAATTCACCCCTCCACTTT
TRBJ2-3	-	-	TRBV5-6	CASSLKPTTDTQYF	TGTGCCAGCAGCTTGAAGCCCACCACAGATACGCAGTATTTT
TRBJ2-3	-	-	TRBV14	CASNSGYTDTQYF	TGTGCCAGCAACTCCGGGTACACAGATACGCAGTATTTT
TRBJ2-5	-	TRBD1	TRBV7-9	CASSFRGLQETQYF	TGTGCCAGCAGCTTCAGGGGGCTACAAGAGACCCAGTACTTC
TRBJ1-1	-	-	TRBV3-1/TRBV3-2	CASSQVPVGRTEAFF	TGTGCCAGCAGCCAAGTACCAGTTGGGAGGACTGAAGCTTTCTTT
TRBJ1-4	-	TRBD1	TRBV27	CASSPGGSNNEKLFF	TGTGCCAGCAGTCCAGGGGGCTCTAATAATGAAAAACTGTTTTTT
TRBJ2-1	-	TRBD2	TRBV18	CASSPYGTNSYNEQFF	TGTGCCAGCTCACCATATGGGACTAACTCCTACAATGAGCAGTTCTTC
TRBJ2-5	-	TRBD2	TRBV11-2	CASSPGLGEQYYF	TGTGCCAGCAGCCCGGGACTAGGTGAACAGTACTACTTC
TRBJ2-7	once	TRBD2	TRBV29-1	CSVKGLESSEQYF	TGCAGCGTTAAGGGACTAGAGAGTAGCGAGCAGTACTTC
TRBJ2-4	-	TRBD1	TRBV11-3	CASSRNDRGGIQYF	TGTGCCAGCAGCCGAAATGACAGGGGTGGCATTCAGTACTTC
TRBJ1-5	-	-	TRBV5-8	CASSPGHLTPPQHF	TGTGCCAGCAGCCCAGGGCACCTCACGCCGCCCCAGCATTTT
TRBJ2-2	-	-	TRBV27	CASSSYASNTGELFF	TGTGCCAGCAGTTCCTACGCCTCGAACACCGGGGAGCTGTTTTTT
TRBJ1-2	-	-	TRBV5-6	CASSPGGVYGYTF	TGTGCCAGCAGCCCCGGCGGGGTCTATGGCTACACCTTC
TRBJ1-5	-	-	TRBV24-1	CATSDYQGRKPQHF	TGTGCCACCAGTGATTATCAGGGGCGCAAGCCCCAGCATTTT
TRBJ1-4	-	-	TRBV19	CASRNGRTGTNEKLFF	TGTGCCAGTAGAAATGGCCGTACAGGAACTAATGAAAAACTGTTTTTT
TRBJ2-3	-	-	TRBV7-2	CASSLVALSTDTQYF	TGTGCCAGCAGCTTAGTAGCCTTAAGCACAGATACGCAGTATTTT
TRBJ2-5	-	-	TRBV11-2	CASAPYRAISPYQYF	TGTGCCAGCGCCCCGTACAGGGCTATATCCCCGTACCAGTACTTC
TRBJ2-7	-	TRBD2	TRBV5-1	CASSRLAPSSYEQYF	TGCGCCAGCAGCCGACTAGCCCCAAGCTCCTACGAGCAGTACTTC
TRBJ2-7	-	TRBD2	TRBV7-2	CASSSRLGAGGPSYEQYF	TGTGCCAGCAGCTCCCGACTGGGAGCGGGAGGGCCCTCCTACGAGCAGTACTTC
TRBJ2-2	-	TRBD2	TRBV7-9	CASSPSGGTGELFF	TGTGCCAGCAGCCCCTCGGGAGGCACCGGGGAGCTGTTTTTT
TRBJ2-7	-	-	TRBV28	CASRENVPPGEQYF	TGTGCCAGCAGAGAAAACGTCCCGCCCGGCGAGCAGTACTTC
TRBJ2-7	once	TRBD1	TRBV6-7	CASRPGTESYEQYF	TGTGCCAGCAGGCCCGGGACAGAGTCCTACGAGCAGTACTTC
TRBJ1-4	-	-	TRBV2	CASRTEATNEKLFF	TGTGCCAGCAGGACAGAAGCAACTAATGAAAAACTGTTTTTT